The rows below give T cell receptor beta chains drawn from one sample of a study of T-cell memory formation after mild COVID-19. TCRdb independently ran MiXCR on the 5' RACE reads; one entry per CDR3 protein. The sample includes 450,000 to 650,000 distinct CDR3 sequences, 20% of them seen just once. The specimen was PBMCs or a T cell subset sorted from them (not recorded which). The receptor source for this set is an adult woman who had mild COVID-19 (a few samples of this study predate the infection). Cell type and time point are not known. Both conserved end residues are trimmed from each CDR3.

TRBV20-1	TRBJ2-5	SATSGRARETQY
TRBV20-1	TRBJ1-2	SAKEGGTGSNGYT
TRBV12-3/TRBV12-4	TRBJ1-1	ASTARGENTEAF
TRBV3-1	TRBJ2-1	ASSPRDRGENEQF
TRBV7-9	TRBJ2-1	ASSPLDEQF
TRBV6-2/TRBV6-3	TRBJ2-3	ASSRLVGGVPPATQY
TRBV3-1	TRBJ2-1	ASSPFSGVENEQF
TRBV7-3	TRBJ2-3	ASGREGPRTDTQY
TRBV12-3/TRBV12-4	TRBJ1-2	ASSPKQGTYGYT
TRBV6-5	TRBJ2-7	ASSYDRHYEQY
TRBV2	TRBJ1-5	ASKGQGHNQPQH
TRBV5-6	TRBJ1-1	ASSLNAGAVGTEAF
TRBV20-1	TRBJ2-2	SARPNTRQGIGELF
TRBV15	TRBJ1-4	ATAPGQGVANEKLF
TRBV28	TRBJ2-7	ASSFPLREATYEQY
TRBV2	TRBJ1-2	ASRVEGYGYT
TRBV9	TRBJ2-1	ASSPGGKGTYNEQF